Following are 14 T cell receptor beta chains from one sample sequenced in a study of blood T cell repertoires in COVID-19. TCRdb's copy holds only in-frame clones and misses some; the assay was immunoSEQ multiplex PCR. The table includes under 250,000 clones, under 85% detected once. Specimen: peripheral blood. These receptors were collected from a human donor in a cohort sampled during active COVID-19.

This clone was observed a single time. The chain carries TRBV28 and TRBJ2-3; D remains unclear. Trimming removed 7 bases at V and 2 bases at J, with 7 bases between. The CDR3 loop spans 12 amino acids. Germline V gene sequence: CDR1 MDHEN, CDR2 SYDVKM. In DNA form, the CDR3 reads TGTGCCAGCACTAAGAACACAGATACGCAGTATTTT. It encodes CASTKNTDTQYF. Together with reference TRBV28 and TRBJ2-3, the CDR3 gives the full variable domain: DVKVTQSSRYLVKRTGEKVFLECVQDMDHENMFWYRQDPGLGLRLIYFSYDVKMKEKGDIPEGYSVSREKKERFSLILESASTNQTSMYLCASTKNTDTQYFGPGTRLTVL.

This clone appeared a few times. V gene TRBV7-3 combines with J gene TRBJ1-1; D gene uncertain. Germline-derived CDR1 and CDR2 are SGHTA and FQGTGA. Trimming left V 8 bases short and J 2 bases short, with 9 bases between. The CDR3 is 12 residues long. The CDR3 sequence: CASGRANTEAFF. The CDR3 nucleotides are TGTGCCAGCGGGAGGGCTAACACTGAAGCTTTCTTT.

The rearrangement joins TRBV5-1 to TRBJ1-2; the match to TRBD1 covers 10 bases. V shed 0 bases and J 8 bases; nucleotides not matched to a gene: 4. Germline V gene data show CDR1 as SGHRS and CDR2 as YFSETQ. This CDR3 is 14 amino acids long. In DNA form, the CDR3 reads TGCGCCAGCAGCTTGGCCGGGACAGGGGTCGGCTACACCTTC. Translating gives CASSLAGTGVGYTF. Variable domain in full (rest from reference TRBV5-1 and TRBJ1-2): KAGVTQTPRYLIKTRGQQVTLSCSPISGHRSVSWYQQTPGQGLQFLFEYFSETQRNKGNFPGRFSGRQFSNSRSEMNVSTLELGDSALYLCASSLAGTGVGYTFGSGTRLTVV.

The chain is built from TRBV5-4 and TRBJ1-5, with 7 bases identical to TRBD1. In germline, CDR1 is SGHNT, CDR2 YYREEE (reference sequence). The CDR3 sequence is 15 residues long. Trimming cost V 4 bases and J 5 bases; bases outside gene matches: 9. The CDR3 region has the DNA TGTGCCAGCAGCCTCGGGACAGCCTTCGATCAGCCCCAGCATTTT. Its protein is CASSLGTAFDQPQHF.

The V gene is TRBV5-5, the J gene TRBJ1-2; D uncertain. The CDR3 has 13 residues. Deletions cut 1 base from V and 0 bases from J, with 4 bases between. The germline V gene encodes CDR1 SGHKS and CDR2 YYEKEE (reference sequence). CDR3 DNA: TGTGCCAGCAGCTTGAACACTAACTATGGCTACACCTTC. This codes for CASSLNTNYGYTF.

The genes are TRBV6-6 and TRBJ2-5; tentatively, D is TRBD2 (6 bases). The ends were cut back, 6 bases at V and 5 bases at J, with 19 bases in the middle. CDR1 MNHNY and CDR2 SVGAGI come from the germline V gene (reference sequence). The CDR3 is made up of 15 amino acids. CDR3 region: CASSLYGREDETQYF. The CDR3 nucleotides are TGTGCCAGCAGCCTTTATGGCAGGGAGGATGAGACCCAGTACTTC.

V and J are TRBV2 and TRBJ2-3; a possible D gene is TRBD2 (6 bases). This CDR3 has 13 amino acids. The V end lost 6 bases, the J end lost 6 bases, and 13 bases lay between the germline ends. Germline CDR1 and CDR2: SNHLY and FYNNEI. The CDR3 here is CASRGGSEDTQYF. CDR3 sequence (DNA): TGTGCCAGCAGGGGGGGTAGCGAGGATACGCAGTATTTT.

V gene TRBV7-6 combines with J gene TRBJ2-3, with D maybe TRBD1 (6 bases). Trimming cost V 4 bases and J 2 bases, with 19 bases left between them. Germline lookup yields CDR1 SGHVS and CDR2 FNYEAQ. The CDR3 spans 17 residues. The chain's CDR3 is CASSSYRVGSFTDTQYF. As DNA, the CDR3 is TGTGCCAGCAGCTCCTACAGGGTGGGATCCTTCACAGATACGCAGTATTTT. The variable domain in full, with the rest retrieved from reference TRBV7-6 and TRBJ2-3, is GAGVSQSPRYKVTKRGQDVALRCDPISGHVSLYWYRQALGQGPEFLTYFNYEAQQDKSGLPNDRFSAERPEGSISTLTIQRTEQRDSAMYRCASSSYRVGSFTDTQYFGPGTRLTVL.

The rearrangement uses TRBV9 and TRBJ1-6; possibly TRBD1 for D (5 bases). Germline V CDR1 and CDR2: SGDLS, YYNGEE. The V end was cut by 3 bases, the J end by 8 bases, with 15 bases between. The CDR3 has 15 amino acids. The DNA of the CDR3 is TGTGCCAGCAGCGGTGCAGGGATTTGGGATTCACCCCTCCACTTT. Its translation is CASSGAGIWDSPLHF.

The rearrangement links TRBV3-1 (or the pseudogene TRBV3-2) to TRBJ1-2; D is unclear. The CDR3 extends over 13 amino acids. V lost 5 bases and J lost 5, with 12 bases in between. CDR1 LGHDT and CDR2 YNNKEL come from the germline V gene (reference sequence). CDR3 sequence: CASSYYNGYGYTF. The DNA of the CDR3 is TGTGCCAGCAGCTACTATAACGGGTATGGCTACACCTTC.

This clone was seen a single time. Its ends do not fully match the called genes, so a read error is possible. This chain links TRBV28 with TRBJ2-7, with 7 bases lining up with TRBD1. Per the germline V gene, CDR1 is MDHEN and CDR2 is SYDVKM. The CDR3 runs to 11 residues. The CDR3, as DNA: TGTGCCAGCAGGGGACAGCGACGGCAGGACTTC. It yields the protein CASRGQRRQDF.

This clone came up once. The chain carries TRBV5-1 and TRBJ2-1; 9 nucleotides agree with TRBD2. Germline loops: CDR1 SGHRS, CDR2 YFSETQ. The ends lost 2 bases at V and 6 bases at J; junction bases unmatched: 9. This CDR3 spans 16 amino acids. The CDR3 DNA reads as TGCGCCAGCAGCTTCTCGGGGCTAGCGGGGACCAATGAGCAGTTCTTC. Translation: CASSFSGLAGTNEQFF.

The sample holds a few counts of this clone. The CDR3 coding sequence is TGTGCCAGCAGCCAAAGGGAGAATAGCAATCAGCCCCAGCATTTT. This gives the protein CASSQRENSNQPQHF. V and J are TRBV3-1 (or the pseudogene TRBV3-2) and TRBJ1-5; no definite D call. Germline lookup yields CDR1 LGHDT and CDR2 YNNKEL (reference sequence). The CDR3 is 15 residues long. V lost 2 bases and J 0 bases, leaving 8 bases between the germline ends.

The rearrangement links TRBV19 to TRBJ2-3; 9 nucleotides agree with TRBD2. V dropped 10 bases and J dropped 6; count of bases not matched to a gene: 8. This CDR3 spans 13 amino acids. The germline gives CDR1 LNHDA, CDR2 SQIVND (reference sequence). In nucleotides, the CDR3 is TGTGCCACCTCGACTAGCGGTAGGGATACGCAGTATTTT. This translates into CATSTSGRDTQYF.